The next 28 T cell receptor beta chains were all read from a single sample in a study of shared clonotypes between healthy human individuals. Repertoires were generated with immunoSEQ multiplex PCR, while TCRdb's copy carries only in-frame clones and drops some. This sample has some 2.3 million clones; 80% to 95% occur once, and the top ten carry 0.39%. Sequences were obtained from naive CD4+ T cells from PBMCs. Subset: CD45RA+ positively selected. The receptors here all came from a man aged 18 to 29 in good health. Some clones in this sample may be carry-over from other donors' samples.

The V call is TRBV15, the J call TRBJ2-7, with 8 bases matching TRBD1. Germline V CDR1 and CDR2: LNHNV, YYDKDF (reference sequence). The CDR3 has 15 residues. V shed 1 base, J shed 2 bases, and the junction held 4 bases outside the gene matches. The CDR3 region is CATSRGWDRTYEQYF. The DNA of the CDR3 is TGTGCCACCAGCAGAGGGTGGGACAGGACCTACGAGCAGTACTTC.

This clone was detected a few times. The J gene is TRBJ1-1, the V gene TRBV30; no reliable D call. CDR1 is GTSNPN and CDR2 is SVGIG in the germline V gene (reference sequence). The CDR3 contains 13 residues. V was cut by 1 base and J by 2 bases, with 8 bases left in between. The CDR3 sequence: CAWSAQVNTEAFF. For the CDR3, the DNA is TGTGCCTGGAGTGCTCAAGTTAACACTGAAGCTTTCTTT.

To note about this clone: Different DNA sequences within this sample yield the same CDR3. V gene TRBV13 combines with J gene TRBJ1-2; D not certain. CDR1 PRHDT and CDR2 FYEKMQ come from the germline V gene (reference sequence). The CDR3 consists of 13 residues. The V end lost 3 bases, the J end lost 2 bases, and 7 bases lay between the germline ends. The CDR3 bases are TGTGCCAGCAGCTTGACGGCGAACTATGGCTACACCTTC. Translation: CASSLTANYGYTF.

J is TRBJ2-7 and V is TRBV9; unclear D gene. This CDR3 spans 10 amino acids. V was shortened by 3 bases and J by 6 bases, with 4 bases between the two germline ends. Germline CDR1 SGDLS, CDR2 YYNGEE. CDR3 bases: TGTGCCAGCAGCGGTGGCGAGCAGTACTTC. Translated, it gives CASSGGEQYF.

The V call is TRBV19, the J call TRBJ2-2; 11 bases align to TRBD2. V lost 4 bases and J lost 5; bases outside the gene matches: 6. This CDR3 has 16 residues. Germline V CDR1 and CDR2: LNHDA, SQIVND (reference sequence). CDR3 bases: TGTGCCAGTAGTAGACTAGCGGGGACGCGGACCGGGGAGCTGTTTTTT. This gives the protein CASSRLAGTRTGELFF.

This clone came up a few times. The CDR3 bases are TGTGCCAGCAGGCGGGACACCTATCAGTACTTC. Amino acid sequence: CASRRDTYQYF. The rearrangement joins TRBV28 to TRBJ2-4; D might be TRBD1 or TRBD2, each matching 6 bases. The CDR3 has 11 amino acids. Trimming took off 6 bases at V and 12 bases at J, with 12 bases between the two ends. Germline assignment: CDR1 MDHEN and CDR2 SYDVKM.

The DNA for the CDR3 is TGTGCCAGCAGCCAGGAAGAGACCCAGTACTTC. It encodes CASSQEETQYF. This sequence joins TRBV11-2 and TRBJ2-5; the D is unclear. The germline gives CDR1 SGHAT, CDR2 FQNNGV. This CDR3 is 11 amino acids long. With 5 bases removed from V and 3 bases from J, the gap between germline ends came to 4 bases.

The gene calls are TRBV7-2 and TRBJ1-5; D unclear. Germline-derived CDR1 and CDR2 are SGHTA and FQGNSA. Trimming shortened V by 0 bases and J by 5 bases, and 5 bases separated the two germline ends. The CDR3 has 13 residues. The CDR3 loop reads CASSLAYDQPQHF. In DNA form, the CDR3 reads TGTGCCAGCAGCTTAGCGTACGATCAGCCCCAGCATTTT.

A note on this clone: Sequence at one end of the junction differs from germline and may be a read error. The CDR3 coding sequence is TGTGCCAGCACACCTTATACTGGGGGCACTGAAGCTTTCTTT. This gives the protein CASTPYTGGTEAFF. This chain uses TRBV18 with TRBJ1-1; D is perhaps TRBD1 (5 bases). CDR3 size: 14 residues. Germline V lookup: CDR1 KGHSH, CDR2 LQKENI. The full variable domain, rest sourced from reference TRBV18 and TRBJ1-1, is NAGVMQNPRHLVRRRGQEARLRCSPMKGHSHVYWYRQLPEEGLKFMVYLQKENIIDESGMPKERFSAEFPKEGPSILRIQQVVRGDSAAYFCASTPYTGGTEAFFGQGTRLTVV.

The V and J genes are TRBV5-1 and TRBJ2-7; the D call may be TRBD1 or TRBD2 (5 bases each). Germline lookup yields CDR1 SGHRS and CDR2 YFSETQ. V shed 4 bases and J shed 1 base, with 12 bases lying between them. This CDR3 comprises 14 residues. The CDR3 nucleotides read TGCGCCAGCAGCGTCGGGACGCCATCCTACGAGCAGTACTTC. Residues: CASSVGTPSYEQYF.

The V call is TRBV28, the J call TRBJ1-1, with TRBD1 identical over 7 bases. V shed 3 bases and J 6 bases; nucleotides not matched to a gene: 16. CDR1 and CDR2 from the germline V gene are MDHEN and SYDVKM. The CDR3 covers 17 residues. The CDR3 DNA reads TGTGCCAGCAGTTTCTGGACAGGCCGTACAACGTACGCTGAAGCTTTCTTT. Protein: CASSFWTGRTTYAEAFF. The full variable domain, with the rest looked up from reference TRBV28 and TRBJ1-1, is DVKVTQSSRYLVKRTGEKVFLECVQDMDHENMFWYRQDPGLGLRLIYFSYDVKMKEKGDIPEGYSVSREKKERFSLILESASTNQTSMYLCASSFWTGRTTYAEAFFGQGTRLTVV.

The chain links TRBV18 to TRBJ2-5, with 14 bases fitting TRBD2. V trimming: 1 base; J trimming: 6 bases; junction bases outside the gene matches: 13. The CDR3 has 19 amino acids. From germline, CDR1 is KGHSH and CDR2 LQKENI. The CDR3 DNA reads TGTGCCAGCTCACCACTGCTTTCCGGGACTAGCGGGAGTTCAAAGACCCAGTACTTC. It is translated as CASSPLLSGTSGSSKTQYF.

The chain links TRBV10-3 to TRBJ1-2, with D perhaps TRBD1 (6 bases). CDR3 length: 14 residues. Germline CDR1 reads ENHRY; CDR2 reads SYGVKD. V was trimmed by 0 bases and J by 4 bases, leaving 9 bases between them. The CDR3 DNA is TGTGCCATCAGTGAGTCGGGACACCGCTATGGCTACACCTTC. This gives the protein CAISESGHRYGYTF.

The chain joins TRBV7-2 to TRBJ2-7; 8 bases line up with TRBD1. J lost 6 bases, V lost 3 bases, and 13 bases had no gene match. Germline V gene data show CDR1 as SGHTA and CDR2 as FQGNSA. There are 16 residues in the CDR3. The DNA for the CDR3 is TGTGCCAGCAGCTTTTTCTTAGGACAGGGCTTAGGCGAGCAGTACTTC. It is translated as CASSFFLGQGLGEQYF.

J is TRBJ2-7 and V is TRBV19; possibly TRBD1 for D (6 bases). This CDR3 region has 15 residues. The V and J ends lost 4 bases and 2 bases respectively, with 15 bases between them. Germline V gene sequence: CDR1 LNHDA, CDR2 SQIVND (reference sequence). Here the CDR3 reads CASSRTDLGAYEQYF. CDR3 DNA sequence: TGTGCCAGTAGTAGGACAGACTTGGGGGCCTACGAGCAGTACTTC.

The J gene is TRBJ2-5, the V gene TRBV29-1; D may be TRBD2 (6 bases). Per germline, CDR1 SQVTM and CDR2 ANQGSEA. The CDR3 extends over 15 amino acids. V was shortened by 3 bases and J by 5 bases, with 19 bases between the two germline ends. The CDR3 DNA follows: TGCAGCGTTGATGGTGTGCGGGGTGGGCGGGAGACCCAGTACTTC. Translating gives CSVDGVRGGRETQYF.

The chain carries TRBV7-8 and TRBJ2-7, with D perhaps TRBD2 (6 bases). The germline V gene has CDR1 SGHVS and CDR2 FQNEAQ. V dropped 4 bases and J dropped 0 bases, with 16 bases sitting between them. This CDR3 is 16 amino acids long. The CDR3 loop reads CASSSRRGVSSYEQYF. In DNA, the CDR3 is TGTGCCAGCAGCTCGAGGCGGGGTGTCAGCTCCTACGAGCAGTACTTC.

This sequence joins TRBV11-3 and TRBJ1-1; the D is unclear. V was pared by 5 bases and J by 1 base, with 8 bases between. CDR1 and CDR2 from the germline V gene are SGHNT and YENEEA. CDR3 length: 13 residues. The DNA for the CDR3 is TGTGCCAGCAGCGCCGGGTCGAACACTGAAGCTTTCTTT. The encoded protein is CASSAGSNTEAFF.

The chain couples TRBV18 to TRBJ1-1; tentative D call: TRBD1 (5 bases). The length of the CDR3 is 14 residues. The V end lost 8 bases, the J end lost 1 base, and 14 bases lay between the germline ends. The germline CDR1 and CDR2 sequences are KGHSH and LQKENI. Here the CDR3 reads CASEAGNQNTEAFF. The CDR3 DNA reads as TGTGCCAGCGAAGCAGGGAACCAGAACACTGAAGCTTTCTTT.

The rearrangement joins TRBV11-2 to TRBJ2-5; 10 bases fit TRBD2. Per germline, CDR1 SGHAT and CDR2 FQNNGV. CDR3 length equals 15 residues. V gave up 0 bases and J gave up 5 bases; unmatched junction bases: 3. In nucleotides, the CDR3 is TGTGCCAGCAGCTTAGAGAGCGGGAGGGTCGAGACCCAGTACTTC. This sequence encodes CASSLESGRVETQYF. Together with reference TRBV11-2 and TRBJ2-5, the CDR3 gives the full variable domain: EAGVAQSPRYKIIEKRQSVAFWCNPISGHATLYWYQQILGQGPKLLIQFQNNGVVDDSQLPKDRFSAERLKGVDSTLKIQPAKLEDSAVYLCASSLESGRVETQYFGPGTRLLVL.

The chain has TRBV7-3 and TRBJ2-2; D call uncertain. The CDR3 contains 15 residues. The ends were cut back, 1 base at V and 8 bases at J, with 14 bases in the middle. The germline CDR1 and CDR2 sequences are SGHTA and FQGTGA. The CDR3 sequence: CASSLSAATAGELFF. CDR3 nucleotides: TGTGCCAGCAGCTTAAGCGCGGCAACTGCAGGGGAGCTGTTTTTT.

This clone has only a few counts. The chain has TRBV4-1 and TRBJ1-5; weak D call: TRBD1 (5 bases). The CDR3 sequence is 14 residues long. The V end lost 4 bases, the J end lost 6 bases, and 13 bases lay between the germline ends. Looked up from germline, CDR1 is MGHRA and CDR2 is YSYEKL. CDR3 in DNA: TGCGCCAGCAGCCTTGGGGGGAGGGCTCAGCCCCAGCATTTT. It codes for CASSLGGRAQPQHF.

The genes are TRBV28 and TRBJ2-7; D unresolved. Germline values: CDR1 MDHEN, CDR2 SYDVKM. Trimming left V 5 bases short and J 4 bases short, with 12 bases between. This CDR3 contains 13 residues. The CDR3 region is CASSPSHTYEQYF. CDR3 in DNA: TGTGCCAGCAGTCCCTCTCATACTTACGAGCAGTACTTC.

The CDR3 protein is CASSQDPLRLAGDETQYF. As DNA, the CDR3 is TGCGCCAGCAGCCAAGACCCACTCAGACTAGCGGGGGACGAGACCCAGTACTTC. V usage is TRBV4-1 and J usage is TRBJ2-5; 12 nucleotides match TRBD2. The CDR3 has 18 amino acids. V was pared by 0 bases and J by 5 bases, with 10 bases of the junction left unmatched. CDR1 and CDR2 from the germline V gene are MGHRA and YSYEKL.

The chain employs TRBV4-3 and TRBJ1-1; D unresolved. The V end lost 0 bases, the J end lost 4 bases, and 6 bases lay between the germline ends. This CDR3 has 13 residues. CDR1 is LGHNA, CDR2 YSLEER, per germline. CDR3 in DNA: TGCGCCAGCAGCCAAGATTCCGCCACTGAAGCTTTCTTT. This sequence encodes CASSQDSATEAFF.

The rearrangement joins TRBV10-3 to TRBJ1-2; D perhaps matches TRBD1 (5 bases). CDR1 ENHRY and CDR2 SYGVKD come from the germline V gene. The CDR3 is 13 residues long. V gave up 2 bases and J gave up 5 bases, with 9 bases separating them. CDR3 DNA: TGTGCCATCAGTGAGCAGGGAGGATATGGCTACACCTTC. As protein: CAISEQGGYGYTF.

The chain is built from TRBV19 and TRBJ2-1, with D tentatively TRBD1 or TRBD2 (7 bases each). The CDR3 consists of 18 residues. V lost 9 bases and J lost 3, with 27 bases in between. CDR1 and CDR2 (germline): LNHDA, SQIVND (reference sequence). CDR3 nucleotides: TGTGCCAGCAGGGGGAGGGGGAACATCCCCATGATCTACAATGAGCAGTTCTTC. It translates to CASRGRGNIPMIYNEQFF. Full variable domain (rest looked up from reference TRBV19 and TRBJ2-1): DGGITQSPKYLFRKEGQNVTLSCEQNLNHDAMYWYRQDPGQGLRLIYYSQIVNDFQKGDIAEGYSVSREKKESFPLTVTSAQKNPTAFYLCASRGRGNIPMIYNEQFFGPGTRLTVL.

The V call is TRBV5-8, the J call TRBJ1-2, with D unclear. Germline CDR1 SGHTS, CDR2 YDEGEE. Trimming left V 6 bases short and J 4 bases short, with 22 bases between. This CDR3 has 16 residues. DNA for the CDR3: TGTGCCAGCATCCTCGAGTGGGCGACTTCCCGCTATGGCTACACCTTC. It translates to CASILEWATSRYGYTF.